This T cell receptor (beta chain) originates from a study of T cell responses to AZD1222 COVID-19 vaccine. Study-level results: The study identified only five to seven AZD1222 recipients as seropositive at baseline.

Produced via immunoSEQ multiplex PCR; TCRdb's table is partial and in-frame only. This sample has under 200,000 clones, with about 90% found just once. The CDR3 runs 13 residues. Germline CDR1 and CDR2: SGHDT and YYEEEE. The V and J ends lost 2 bases and 4 bases respectively, with 9 bases between them. Concerning this clone: Its antigen is not identified.

This clonotype was sampled from an adult who received the AZD1222 COVID-19 vaccine. J is TRBJ1-2 and V is TRBV5-6; a possible D gene is TRBD1 (5 bases). Sequenced here: peripheral blood, sampled 28 days after the second AZD1222 dose. This CDR3 reads CASSLPTVYGYTF. CDR3 bases: TGTGCCAGCAGCTTACCGACAGTCTATGGCTACACCTTC.